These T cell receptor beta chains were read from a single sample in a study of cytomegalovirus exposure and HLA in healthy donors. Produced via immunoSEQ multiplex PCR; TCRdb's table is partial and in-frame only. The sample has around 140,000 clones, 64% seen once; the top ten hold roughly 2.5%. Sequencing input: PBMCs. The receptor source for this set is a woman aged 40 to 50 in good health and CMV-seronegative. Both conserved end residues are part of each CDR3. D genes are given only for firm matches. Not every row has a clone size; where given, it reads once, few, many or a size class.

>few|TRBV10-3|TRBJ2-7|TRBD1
TGTGCCATCAGTGGGACAGGGGCGGGCGAGCAGTACTTC
CAISGTGAGEQYF
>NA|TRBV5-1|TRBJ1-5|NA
TGCGCCAGCAGCTTGGCAGGGTTGAGCAATCAGCCCCAGCATTTT
CASSLAGLSNQPQHF
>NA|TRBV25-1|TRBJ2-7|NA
TGTGCCAGCAGTGAGGCAGGGCTCTACGAGCAGTACTTC
CASSEAGLYEQYF
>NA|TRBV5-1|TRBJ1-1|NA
TGCGCCAGCAGCCAAGGACAGACACTCATGAACACTGAAGCTTTCTTT
CASSQGQTLMNTEAFF
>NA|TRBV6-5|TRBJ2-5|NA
TGTGCCAGCAGTCGGGTCCGGGTGTTTGGGGAGACCCAGTACTTC
CASSRVRVFGETQYF
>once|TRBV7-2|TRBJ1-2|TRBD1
TGTGCCACCAACCGGGACAGGGGTTATGGCTACACCTTC
CATNRDRGYGYTF
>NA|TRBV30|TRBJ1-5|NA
TGTGCCTCGCAGCGGTTCGGTCAGCCCCAGCATTTT
CASQRFGQPQHF
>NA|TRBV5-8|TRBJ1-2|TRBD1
TGTGCCAGCAGCTTGGACAGGGGCTATGGCTACACCTTC
CASSLDRGYGYTF
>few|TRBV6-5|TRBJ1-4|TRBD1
TGTGCCAGCAGTTACTTAACAGGGGAGGATGAAAAACTGTTTTTT
CASSYLTGEDEKLFF
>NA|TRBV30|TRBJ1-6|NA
TGTGCCTGGAGTTCAGCGAGCTCCTATAATTCACCCCTCCACTTT
CAWSSASSYNSPLHF
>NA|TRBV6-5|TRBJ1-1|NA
TGTGCCAGCAGTCCGCGGGACCCGAACACTGAAGCTTTCTTT
CASSPRDPNTEAFF
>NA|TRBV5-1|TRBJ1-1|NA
TGCGCCAGCAGCTTGGCGGGGGGCGCAAAAAAAACTGAAGCTTTCTTT
CASSLAGGAKKTEAFF
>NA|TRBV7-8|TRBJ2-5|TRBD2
TGTGCCAGCAGCCTAGGGACTAGCGATATTCCGCAGTACTTC
CASSLGTSDIPQYF
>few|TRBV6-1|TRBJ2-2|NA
TGTGCCAGCACTCGGGGTTGGGAGCTGTTTTTT
CASTRGWELFF
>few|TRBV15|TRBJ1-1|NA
TGTGCCACCAGCAGAGAAAGGGGGTTTGGGAACACTGAAGCTTTCTTT
CATSRERGFGNTEAFF
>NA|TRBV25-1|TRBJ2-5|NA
TGTGCCAGCAGTGACGTTCGAGAGACCCAGTACTTC
CASSDVRETQYF
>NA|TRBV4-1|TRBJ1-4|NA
TGCGCCAGTCGGGGGGAGCAGGGGATTCGTGAAAAACTGTTTTTT
CASRGEQGIREKLFF
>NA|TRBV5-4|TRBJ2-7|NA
TGTGCCAGCAGTCTCCCGGGGGGCCTGGGGGAGCAGTACTTC
CASSLPGGLGEQYF
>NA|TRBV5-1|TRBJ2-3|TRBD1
TGCGCCAGCAGCACCGGGACAGTGGTCCGCACAGATACGCAGTATTTT
CASSTGTVVRTDTQYF
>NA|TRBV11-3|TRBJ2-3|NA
TGTGCCAGCAGCTTCGGGGGAGATACGCAGTATTTT
CASSFGGDTQYF
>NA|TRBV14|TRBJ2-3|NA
TGTGCCAGCAGCCAAGGGCGTAGACGGGGGGCTCCAACAGATACGCAGTATTTT
CASSQGRRRGAPTDTQYF
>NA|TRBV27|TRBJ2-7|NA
TGTGCCAGCAGGATTGGACAGAGTTACGAGCAGTACTTC
CASRIGQSYEQYF
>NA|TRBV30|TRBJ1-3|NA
TGTGCCTGGAGTGTACTAGAGGAGGGTCAAGGAAACACCATATATTTT
CAWSVLEEGQGNTIYF
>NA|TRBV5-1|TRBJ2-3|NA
TGCGCCAGCAGCCTTACGGGGGCGGGGGGCACAGATACGCAGTATTTT
CASSLTGAGGTDTQYF
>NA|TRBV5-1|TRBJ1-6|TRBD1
TGCGCCAGCAGACCCGGGACAGGGGATAATTCACCCCTCCACTTT
CASRPGTGDNSPLHF
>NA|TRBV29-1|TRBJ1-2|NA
TGCAGCGTCTACCGGGGGGGCCCCTGGGGCTACACCTTC
CSVYRGGPWGYTF